This entry concerns a single T cell receptor (beta chain). Profiling relied on immunoSEQ multiplex PCR, and the TCRdb table lists in-frame clones only, not all of them. The sample lists 80,000 to 100,000 clones, 88% seen once, with approximately 10% in the top ten. The sample comes from a study of T cell responses to AZD1222 COVID-19 vaccine. The CDR3 covers 12 residues. Germline V gene lookup returns CDR1 SQVTM and CDR2 ANQGSEA. V was cut by 4 bases and J by 5 bases, with 11 bases left in between. The sample was peripheral blood, taken on day 0 of MenACWY control vaccination. The chain uses TRBV29-1 and TRBJ2-5; maybe TRBD2 (5 bases). This TCR came from an adult in good health. DNA of the CDR3: TGCAGCGTTGTAGGGCGGGCGGAGACCCAGTACTTC. Translated, it gives CSVVGRAETQYF. Full variable domain (rest looked up from reference TRBV29-1 and TRBJ2-5): SAVISQKPSRDICQRGTSLTIQCQVDSQVTMMFWYRQQPGQSLTLIATANQGSEATYESGFVIDKFPISRPNLTFSTLTVSNMSPEDSSIYLCSVVGRAETQYFGPGTRLLVL.